Below, 32 T cell receptor beta chains from the same sample are listed, as sequenced in a study of spatial heterogeneity in lung cancer. One entry per CDR3 protein, called by TCRdb with MiXCR from the 5' RACE reads. The data contain 12,000 or so distinct CDR3 sequences, roughly 6.2% of them singletons. Time point defined: sample taken at primary tumor resection. Unsorted whole RNA of tumor, nontumor lung or frozen PBMC was sequenced. This specimen consisted of normal lung tissue next to the tumor, obtained at surgery. Receptor source: a male donor with early-stage non-small cell lung cancer.

This clonotype has a handful of counts. Within a library made for alpha chains, this beta chain is off target, and its count is uninformative. The rearrangement uses TRBV12-3 or TRBV12-4 and TRBJ1-2; 8 bases are shared with TRBD1. The CDR3 runs to 14 residues. Unmatched junction bases numbered 6, after V lost 5 bases and J lost 4 bases. Here the CDR3 reads CASSPGQGVYGYTF. CDR3 in DNA: TGTGCCAGCAGTCCAGGACAGGGTGTCTATGGCTACACCTTC.

This clonotype was recorded at least ten times. With the library built for alpha chains, this beta chain is off target and its frequency is not meaningful. The V call is TRBV20-1, the J call TRBJ1-3; D possibly corresponds to TRBD1 (6 bases). The V gene's germline CDR1 is DFQATT and CDR2 SNEGSKA (reference sequence). Between the trimmed V and J ends, which lost 3 bases and 4 bases, there was a span of 13 bases. The CDR3 loop spans 14 amino acids. The CDR3 reads CSARAVGGGNTIYF. The CDR3 DNA reads TGCAGTGCTAGGGCCGTAGGGGGAGGAAACACCATATATTTT.

This clonotype was observed at least ten times. The library was built for alpha chains, so this beta chain is an off-target read and its size means little. This sequence joins TRBV20-1 and TRBJ2-1; D not certain. The V end lost 5 bases, the J end lost 8 bases, and 13 bases lay between the germline ends. The CDR3 has 12 residues. CDR1 is DFQATT, CDR2 SNEGSKA, per germline (reference sequence). CDR3 sequence (DNA): TGCAGTGCTCCGAATCGAAGGGATGAGCAGTTCTTC. Protein: CSAPNRRDEQFF.

This clonotype counts as large (0.1 to 1%). This beta chain is an unintended read in a library built for alpha chains; its size means little. This chain connects TRBV29-1 to TRBJ1-2; D ambiguous. V shed 1 base and J shed 6 bases, with 12 bases lying between them. Per the germline V gene, CDR1 is SQVTM and CDR2 is ANQGSEA. This CDR3 is 13 amino acids long. DNA for the CDR3: TGCAGCGTTGAAGGGTCGGGGTACAATGGCTACACCTTC. It codes for CSVEGSGYNGYTF.

The table lists this clonotype with many counts. This beta chain is an off-target read within a library intended for alpha chains, so its frequency means little. The chain has TRBV5-1 and TRBJ1-1; no reliable D call. The germline V gene encodes CDR1 SGHRS and CDR2 YFSETQ. The ends were cut back, 3 bases at V and 4 bases at J, with 4 bases in the middle. This CDR3 is built from 11 residues. The DNA for the CDR3 is TGCGCCAGCAGCTCCCTCACTGAAGCTTTCTTT. As protein: CASSSLTEAFF.

There are many counts of this clonotype. For a library built for alpha chains, this beta chain is a stray read; little rests on its size. The chain joins TRBV2 to TRBJ1-1, with unresolved D. The V end was cut by 6 bases, the J end by 4 bases, with 12 bases between. The CDR3 is 13 residues long. The germline CDR1 and CDR2 sequences are SNHLY and FYNNEI. The DNA for the CDR3 is TGTGCCAGCAGGCCGCAGGTTGGCACTGAAGCTTTCTTT. It yields the protein CASRPQVGTEAFF. Combining the CDR3 with reference TRBV2 and TRBJ1-1 gives the whole variable domain EPEVTQTPSHQVTQMGQEVILRCVPISNHLYFYWYRQILGQKVEFLVSFYNNEISEKSEIFDDQFSVERPDGSNFTLKIRSTKLEDSAMYFCASRPQVGTEAFFGQGTRLTVV.

This clonotype came up many times. The library was prepared for alpha chains; this beta chain is a stray read, so its frequency means little. The chain uses TRBV12-5 and TRBJ1-2; D not certain. CDR3 length equals 13 residues. From germline, CDR1 is LGHNT and CDR2 FRNRAP. The V end was cut by 4 bases, the J end by 4 bases, with 10 bases between. CDR3: CASGSGWGYGYTF. The CDR3 DNA follows: TGTGCTAGTGGTTCCGGTTGGGGCTATGGCTACACCTTC.

About this clonotype: Because this beta chain is a stray read in a library intended to capture alpha chains, its abundance should not be given much weight. This sequence joins TRBV7-2 and TRBJ2-7; no clear D. The CDR3 has 15 residues. Germline V gene data show CDR1 as SGHTA and CDR2 as FQGNSA. The V and J ends lost 5 bases and 4 bases respectively, with 18 bases between them. CDR3 protein: CASSLLPTPQYEQYF. In nucleotides, the CDR3 is TGTGCCAGCAGCCTACTACCGACACCACAGTACGAGCAGTACTTC. The full variable domain, rest sourced from reference TRBV7-2 and TRBJ2-7, is GAGVSQSPSNKVTEKGKDVELRCDPISGHTALYWYRQSLGQGLEFLIYFQGNSAPDKSGLPSDRFSAERTGGSVSTLTIQRTQQEDSAVYLCASSLLPTPQYEQYFGPGTRLTVT.

This clonotype was seen more than once but under ten times. For a library built for alpha chains, this beta chain is a stray read; little rests on its size. The V gene is TRBV10-2, the J gene TRBJ2-7, with 7 positions matching TRBD1. Germline assignment: CDR1 WSHSY and CDR2 SAAADI. With 7 bases clipped from V and 4 bases from J, the junction kept 4 bases outside the gene matches. The CDR3 has 12 residues. The CDR3 protein is CASTSQGYEQYF. The CDR3 DNA reads TGCGCCAGCACCTCACAGGGGTACGAGCAGTACTTC.

This clonotype is classed as medium-sized. This beta chain appears as a stray read in a library generated for alpha chains; its size is not informative. The chain joins TRBV20-1 to TRBJ1-5; TRBD1 agrees at 9 bases. CDR1 DFQATT and CDR2 SNEGSKA come from the germline V gene (reference sequence). This CDR3 has 14 residues. Germline trimming cut 3 bases from V and 6 bases from J; bases unmatched to any gene: 6. DNA for the CDR3: TGCAGTGCTAGCGTCGGGACAGGGAGTCAGCCCCAGCATTTT. This codes for CSASVGTGSQPQHF.

This clonotype appeared many times. This beta chain is an unintended read in a library built for alpha chains; its size means little. This chain connects TRBV19 to TRBJ1-2, with D possibly TRBD1 on 6 matching bases. The CDR3 covers 12 residues. CDR1 is LNHDA and CDR2 is SQIVND in the germline V gene (reference sequence). V was cut by 5 bases and J by 8 bases, with 12 bases left in between. CDR3 amino acids: CASSEQGGGYTF. The CDR3 nucleotides are TGTGCCAGTAGTGAACAGGGTGGAGGCTACACCTTC.

About this clonotype: This beta chain turned up in a library designed for alpha chains; as an off-target read, its abundance says little. This chain joins TRBV6-6 and TRBJ2-5; D may be TRBD1 (5 bases). V was shortened by 3 bases and J by 1 base, with 9 bases between the two germline ends. The V gene's germline CDR1 is MNHNY and CDR2 SVGAGI (reference sequence). The CDR3 totals 14 residues. Written as DNA, the CDR3 is TGTGCCAGCAGTTATGACAGCGTCCAAGAGACCCAGTACTTC. Residues: CASSYDSVQETQYF.

This clonotype has at least ten counts. Found in a library prepared for alpha chains, this beta chain is an off-target read, and its abundance has little meaning. This sequence joins TRBV4-1 and TRBJ2-1; 11 bases agree with TRBD2. The CDR3 runs to 16 residues. In germline, CDR1 is MGHRA, CDR2 YSYEKL. V was pared by 4 bases and J by 9 bases, with 11 bases of the junction left unmatched. The CDR3 nucleotides are TGCGCCAGCAGCCTACTGACTAGCGGGGTCCTGGGTGAGCAGTTCTTC. Its translation is CASSLLTSGVLGEQFF.

Many counts were recorded for this clonotype. In a library made to pick up alpha chains, this beta chain is a stray read with a size that means little. This chain connects TRBV20-1 to TRBJ2-1, with D uncertain. Trimming took off 1 base at V and 7 bases at J, with 8 bases between the two ends. The CDR3 spans 12 residues. The germline CDR1 and CDR2 sequences are DFQATT and SNEGSKA (reference sequence). Written as DNA, the CDR3 is TGCAGTGCTAGAGTCGCCGGGAATGAGCAGTTCTTC. Its translation is CSARVAGNEQFF.

At least ten counts were recorded for this clonotype. With the library built for alpha chains, this beta chain is off target and its frequency is not meaningful. The chain uses TRBV29-1 and TRBJ2-1; D is unresolved. CDR1 and CDR2 from the germline V gene are SQVTM and ANQGSEA. V shed 4 bases and J shed 0 bases, with 7 bases lying between them. This CDR3 has 13 residues. CDR3 protein: CSVAQISYNEQFF. CDR3 nucleotides: TGCAGCGTTGCCCAAATCTCCTACAATGAGCAGTTCTTC.

This clonotype has at least ten counts. As an off-target read in a library built for alpha chains, this beta chain has a frequency of little significance. This chain connects TRBV5-7 to TRBJ1-2, with D unclear. TRBV5-7 is given ORF status, its function remaining uncertain. The length of the CDR3 is 15 residues. Deletions cut 0 bases from V and 5 bases from J, with 14 bases between. Here the CDR3 DNA reads TGTGCCAGCAGCTTGGTTCAGGCGCTCTCTTATGGCTACACCTTC. Its protein is CASSLVQALSYGYTF.

In regard to this clonotype: A clone one base away is much larger, so this may be a read error. This beta chain turned up in a library designed for alpha chains; as an off-target read, its abundance says little. CDR3 loop: CSAMGLATSSEQYF. CDR3 bases: TGCAGTGCTATGGGTTTAGCGACATCCTCCGAGCAGTACTTC. The V gene is TRBV20-1, the J gene TRBJ2-7, with a tentative D call TRBD2 (5 bases). This CDR3 has 14 amino acids. CDR1 DFQATT and CDR2 SNEGSKA come from the germline V gene (reference sequence).

Worth noting for this clonotype: This beta chain came through as a stray read in a library set up for alpha chains, and its size says little. This sequence joins TRBV6-1 and TRBJ2-4; 7 bases map to TRBD1. Per the germline V gene, CDR1 is MNHNS and CDR2 is SASEGT. CDR3 size: 14 residues. Losses at the gene ends were 2 bases for V and 5 bases for J; bases not matched to a gene: 3. The CDR3 protein is CASSENGQENIQYF. CDR3 nucleotide sequence: TGTGCCAGCAGTGAAAATGGACAGGAAAACATTCAGTACTTC.

This clonotype was counted a few times. Since it is a stray read in a library aimed at alpha chains, this beta chain has a size that is not meaningful. The gene calls are TRBV6-5 and TRBJ2-5; a possible D gene is TRBD1 (5 bases). Germline V gene sequence: CDR1 MNHEY, CDR2 SVGAGI. The CDR3 contains 15 residues. The ends were cut back, 2 bases at V and 5 bases at J, with 15 bases in the middle. The CDR3 DNA sequence: TGTGCCAGCAGTTACCAAGCAGCAGGGAAGGAGACCCAGTACTTC. It translates to CASSYQAAGKETQYF.

This clonotype is medium-sized within its sample. Found in a library prepared for alpha chains, this beta chain is an off-target read, and its abundance has little meaning. V is TRBV20-1 and J is TRBJ2-1; perhaps TRBD1 as D (6 bases). V gave up 5 bases and J gave up 10 bases, with 12 bases separating them. The CDR3 consists of 11 residues. Germline loops: CDR1 DFQATT, CDR2 SNEGSKA (reference sequence). CDR3 amino acids: CSALRGGEQFF. CDR3 in DNA: TGCAGTGCTCTCAGGGGTGGCGAGCAGTTCTTC.

By sample fraction, this clonotype is medium-sized. The library was built for alpha chains, so this beta chain is an off-target read and its size means little. The rearrangement joins TRBV6-2 or TRBV6-3 to TRBJ2-1, with 7 positions matching TRBD1. V gave up 7 bases and J gave up 4 bases; unmatched junction bases: 7. The V gene's germline CDR1 is MNHEY and CDR2 SVGEGT. The CDR3 is 14 amino acids. CDR3 amino acids: CASTGTVFYNEQFF. For the CDR3, the DNA is TGTGCCAGCACCGGGACAGTTTTTTACAATGAGCAGTTCTTC.

At least ten counts were recorded for this clonotype. This beta chain is off target for a library built for alpha chains, so its abundance means little. The chain employs TRBV11-1 and TRBJ1-1; D is undetermined. This CDR3 has 14 residues. The germline V and J ends were trimmed by 2 bases and 0 bases, with 7 bases remaining between them. Germline assignment: CDR1 SGHAT and CDR2 FQDESV (reference sequence). The CDR3 nucleotides are TGTGCCAGCAGCTTAATCGCGATGAACACTGAAGCTTTCTTT. This translates into CASSLIAMNTEAFF.

This clonotype is medium-sized within its sample. The library was designed around alpha chains, so this beta chain is a stray read whose abundance carries little weight. CDR3 amino acids: CASRGGTASYEQYF. The CDR3 region has the DNA TGTGCCAGCAGGGGGGGGACAGCCTCCTACGAGCAGTACTTC. This chain uses TRBV2 with TRBJ2-7; tentatively, D is TRBD1 or TRBD2 (7 bases each). With 6 bases removed from V and 0 bases from J, the gap between germline ends came to 12 bases. The length of the CDR3 is 14 residues. Germline CDR1 and CDR2: SNHLY and FYNNEI.

There are many counts of this clonotype. This beta chain is off target for a library built for alpha chains, so its abundance means little. This chain joins TRBV6-5 and TRBJ2-1; 12 bases are shared with TRBD2. The V gene end was trimmed by 6 bases and the J gene end by 9 bases; junction bases not matched to a gene: 9. Germline V gives CDR1 MNHEY, CDR2 SVGAGI. CDR3 length: 15 amino acids. The CDR3 spells CASSRLAGAEGEQFF. In nucleotides, the CDR3 is TGTGCCAGCAGCCGACTAGCGGGAGCTGAAGGTGAGCAGTTCTTC.

In this sample, this clonotype turned up many times. As an off-target read in a library built for alpha chains, this beta chain has a frequency of little significance. The genes are TRBV18 and TRBJ2-7; possibly TRBD2 for D (6 bases). This CDR3 spans 15 amino acids. The V gene's germline CDR1 is KGHSH and CDR2 LQKENI. The ends were cut back, 0 bases at V and 0 bases at J, with 9 bases in the middle. Here the CDR3 reads CASSPPSGSSYEQYF. CDR3 sequence (DNA): TGTGCCAGCTCACCACCATCCGGGAGCTCCTACGAGCAGTACTTC.

This clonotype was seen at least ten times. This beta chain slipped into a library made for alpha chains as a stray read, so its size is not meaningful. The chain links TRBV20-1 to TRBJ2-5, with D perhaps TRBD1 (6 bases). V was trimmed by 5 bases and J by 4 bases, leaving 17 bases between them. Germline V gene sequence: CDR1 DFQATT, CDR2 SNEGSKA (reference sequence). The CDR3 runs to 14 residues. The CDR3 here is CSAYPGTIGETQYF. CDR3 DNA: TGCAGTGCTTACCCCGGGACAATAGGAGAGACCCAGTACTTC.

This clonotype was seen only a few times. This beta chain turned up in a library designed for alpha chains; as an off-target read, its abundance says little. The chain couples TRBV6-2 or TRBV6-3 to TRBJ1-2; perhaps TRBD1 as D (5 bases). V dropped 10 bases and J dropped 4 bases, with 22 bases sitting between them. Germline V gene lookup returns CDR1 MNHEY and CDR2 SVGEGT. The CDR3 covers 15 residues. CDR3 in amino acids: CATDSFSQSRYGYTF. In DNA form, the CDR3 reads TGTGCCACAGACAGTTTCTCACAATCCCGCTATGGCTACACCTTC.

This clonotype was counted at least ten times. For a library built for alpha chains, this beta chain is a stray read; little rests on its size. V gene TRBV6-2 or TRBV6-3 combines with J gene TRBJ2-7, with D maybe TRBD2 (6 bases). Germline values: CDR1 MNHEY, CDR2 SVGEGT. The length of the CDR3 is 15 residues. V was cut by 5 bases and J by 3 bases, with 17 bases left in between. Here the CDR3 reads CASSPEGEVGYEQYF. The CDR3 bases are TGTGCCAGCAGTCCAGAAGGGGAGGTGGGCTACGAGCAGTACTTC.

This clonotype was detected a few times. In a library made to pick up alpha chains, this beta chain is a stray read with a size that means little. The CDR3 DNA sequence: TGTGCTAGTGGTGTGGGGAACACTGAAGCTTTCTTT. It codes for CASGVGNTEAFF. This chain uses TRBV12-5 with TRBJ1-1; D gene unclear. This CDR3 spans 12 amino acids. V was trimmed by 5 bases and J by 1 base, leaving 5 bases between them. Germline V lookup: CDR1 LGHNT, CDR2 FRNRAP.

This clonotype was found many times. In a library made to pick up alpha chains, this beta chain is a stray read with a size that means little. J is TRBJ2-7 and V is TRBV2; D remains ambiguous. Trimming took off 7 bases at V and 3 bases at J, with 13 bases between the two ends. The germline CDR1 and CDR2 sequences are SNHLY and FYNNEI. This CDR3 comprises 13 residues. CDR3 sequence (DNA): TGTGCCAGCATCCGTGAGCTTTTCTACGAGCAGTACTTC. It yields the protein CASIRELFYEQYF. Based on the CDR3 plus reference TRBV2 and TRBJ2-7, the full variable domain is EPEVTQTPSHQVTQMGQEVILRCVPISNHLYFYWYRQILGQKVEFLVSFYNNEISEKSEIFDDQFSVERPDGSNFTLKIRSTKLEDSAMYFCASIRELFYEQYFGPGTRLTVT.

This clonotype was seen repeatedly, ten times or more. The library was prepared for alpha chains; this beta chain is a stray read, so its frequency means little. DNA for the CDR3: TGTGCCACCAGCAGAGAGATGACAGATACGCAGTATTTT. It codes for CATSREMTDTQYF. The J gene is TRBJ2-3, the V gene TRBV15; D call uncertain. There are 13 residues in the CDR3. V was cut by 0 bases and J by 3 bases, with 4 bases left in between. Germline V gene lookup returns CDR1 LNHNV and CDR2 YYDKDF (reference sequence). Full variable domain (remainder filled in from reference TRBV15 and TRBJ2-3): DAMVIQNPRYQVTQFGKPVTLSCSQTLNHNVMYWYQQKSSQAPKLLFHYYDKDFNNEADTPDNFQSRRPNTSFCFLDIRSPGLGDTAMYLCATSREMTDTQYFGPGTRLTVL.

This clonotype was counted many times. This beta chain turned up in a library designed for alpha chains; as an off-target read, its abundance says little. This chain uses TRBV29-1 with TRBJ2-3, with a tentative D call TRBD1 (6 bases). CDR1 and CDR2 from the germline V gene are SQVTM and ANQGSEA. V lost 4 bases to trimming and J lost 5 bases, with 13 bases between them. The CDR3 spans 13 residues. This chain's CDR3 is CSVVGQGRDTQYF. CDR3 bases: TGCAGCGTTGTTGGCCAGGGGAGAGATACGCAGTATTTT.